These T cell receptor beta chains were read from a single sample in a study of shared clonotypes between healthy human individuals. Method: immunoSEQ multiplex PCR; TCRdb's copy keeps in-frame clones and lacks some. The sample carries 150,000 to 200,000 clones, approximately 62% recorded once. Material: memory CD4+ T cells sorted from blood. Source of these receptors: a man aged 25-45 years in good health. CDR3s include the opening cysteine and the closing phenylalanine or tryptophan. Each record gives: J gene, clone size, V gene, D gene, CDR3 protein, CDR3 DNA. D genes are given only for firm matches. Clone sizes are given selectively: once, few, many, or a class where the clone is expanded.

J gene: TRBJ2-3
clone size: few
V gene: TRBV28
D gene: -
CDR3 protein: CASSFRRNTQYF
CDR3 DNA: TGTGCCAGCAGTTTCCGCCGGAATACGCAGTATTTT

J gene: TRBJ1-2
clone size: -
V gene: TRBV28
D gene: TRBD1
CDR3 protein: CASSPGDDRVIGYTF
CDR3 DNA: TGTGCCAGCAGTCCCGGCGACGACAGGGTAATAGGCTACACCTTC

J gene: TRBJ1-1
clone size: -
V gene: TRBV4-3
D gene: TRBD1
CDR3 protein: CASSQDPGGNTEAFF
CDR3 DNA: TGCGCCAGCAGCCAAGATCCAGGGGGCAATACTGAAGCTTTCTTT

J gene: TRBJ2-2
clone size: -
V gene: TRBV2
D gene: -
CDR3 protein: CASSELTTGELFF
CDR3 DNA: TGTGCCAGCAGTGAACTTACCACCGGGGAGCTGTTTTTT

J gene: TRBJ2-7
clone size: -
V gene: TRBV6-1
D gene: -
CDR3 protein: CASGLAEYEQYF
CDR3 DNA: TGTGCCAGCGGGTTAGCGGAATACGAGCAGTACTTC

J gene: TRBJ1-1
clone size: -
V gene: TRBV6-6
D gene: -
CDR3 protein: CASRPYVDSLNTEAFF
CDR3 DNA: TGTGCCAGCAGGCCCTACGTAGACAGCTTGAACACTGAAGCTTTCTTT

J gene: TRBJ1-2
clone size: -
V gene: TRBV19
D gene: -
CDR3 protein: CASSINWKSDGYTF
CDR3 DNA: TGTGCCAGTAGTATTAACTGGAAGAGTGATGGCTACACCTTC

J gene: TRBJ2-3
clone size: -
V gene: TRBV5-5
D gene: -
CDR3 protein: CASSLISGTDTQYF
CDR3 DNA: TGTGCCAGCAGCTTGATTAGCGGCACAGATACGCAGTATTTT

J gene: TRBJ2-1
clone size: -
V gene: TRBV9
D gene: TRBD2
CDR3 protein: CASSAGTITTNEQFF
CDR3 DNA: TGTGCCAGCAGCGCCGGGACTATAACCACCAATGAGCAGTTCTTC

J gene: TRBJ2-3
clone size: -
V gene: TRBV7-3
D gene: -
CDR3 protein: CASSAVPDTQYF
CDR3 DNA: TGTGCCAGCAGCGCGGTCCCAGATACGCAGTATTTT

J gene: TRBJ2-5
clone size: -
V gene: TRBV7-2
D gene: -
CDR3 protein: CASRSKRAQETQYF
CDR3 DNA: TGTGCCAGCAGATCGAAGCGGGCGCAAGAGACCCAGTACTTC

J gene: TRBJ2-5
clone size: -
V gene: TRBV5-1
D gene: TRBD2
CDR3 protein: CASKPLAGMGETQYF
CDR3 DNA: TGCGCCAGCAAGCCTCTAGCGGGGATGGGTGAGACCCAGTACTTC

J gene: TRBJ1-3
clone size: -
V gene: TRBV5-1
D gene: -
CDR3 protein: CASSLAGLNSGNTIYF
CDR3 DNA: TGCGCCAGCAGCTTGGCTGGACTGAACTCTGGAAACACCATATATTTT

J gene: TRBJ2-1
clone size: few
V gene: TRBV25-1
D gene: -
CDR3 protein: CASSKQGSLLHSNEQFF
CDR3 DNA: TGTGCCAGCAGTAAACAGGGTTCGCTTCTACACAGCAATGAGCAGTTCTTC

J gene: TRBJ1-4
clone size: -
V gene: TRBV29-1
D gene: -
CDR3 protein: CSVEVGGAEKLFF
CDR3 DNA: TGCAGCGTTGAGGTGGGGGGGGCTGAAAAACTGTTTTTT

J gene: TRBJ2-3
clone size: -
V gene: TRBV5-4
D gene: -
CDR3 protein: CASSFSGVGDTQYF
CDR3 DNA: TGTGCCAGCAGCTTCTCGGGGGTAGGAGATACGCAGTATTTT

J gene: TRBJ2-6
clone size: many
V gene: TRBV27
D gene: TRBD1
CDR3 protein: CASTKRGTFARDRVHSGANVLTF
CDR3 DNA: TGTGCCAGCACCAAACGTGGGACCTTCGCGAGGGACAGGGTTCACTCTGGGGCCAACGTCCTGACTTTC

J gene: TRBJ2-5
clone size: -
V gene: TRBV12-2
D gene: -
CDR3 protein: CASRLVSFGTGREETQYF
CDR3 DNA: TGTGCAAGTCGCTTAGTGTCGTTTGGGACAGGAAGAGAAGAGACCCAGTACTTC

J gene: TRBJ2-7
clone size: -
V gene: TRBV5-1
D gene: TRBD2
CDR3 protein: CASSLGTSGSLDSYEQYF
CDR3 DNA: TGCGCCAGCAGCTTGGGCACTAGCGGGAGTTTAGACTCCTACGAGCAGTACTTC

J gene: TRBJ1-2
clone size: few
V gene: TRBV27
D gene: TRBD1
CDR3 protein: CASSLGQGYYGYTF
CDR3 DNA: TGTGCCAGCAGTTTAGGACAGGGCTACTATGGCTACACCTTC

J gene: TRBJ2-1
clone size: -
V gene: TRBV7-2
D gene: -
CDR3 protein: CASSTSRPGQFF
CDR3 DNA: TGTGCCAGCAGCACCTCCCGCCCCGGGCAGTTCTTC

J gene: TRBJ2-1
clone size: once
V gene: TRBV5-3
D gene: TRBD1
CDR3 protein: CARSSLGTALGDEQFF
CDR3 DNA: TGTGCCAGAAGCTCTTTAGGGACAGCCCTCGGCGATGAGCAGTTCTTC

J gene: TRBJ2-7
clone size: -
V gene: TRBV27
D gene: -
CDR3 protein: CASGHRGGWQYF
CDR3 DNA: TGTGCCAGCGGACACAGGGGGGGTTGGCAGTACTTC

J gene: TRBJ1-2
clone size: once
V gene: TRBV2
D gene: TRBD1
CDR3 protein: CASSEGVRGGYGYTF
CDR3 DNA: TGTGCCAGCAGTGAAGGAGTCAGGGGGGGGTATGGCTACACCTTC

J gene: TRBJ2-5
clone size: few
V gene: TRBV4-1
D gene: -
CDR3 protein: CASSQEHNRVETQYF
CDR3 DNA: TGCGCCAGCAGCCAAGAGCATAACAGGGTAGAGACCCAGTACTTC

J gene: TRBJ1-1
clone size: few
V gene: TRBV4-1
D gene: -
CDR3 protein: CASSHWGRRRVNTEAFF
CDR3 DNA: TGCGCCAGCAGCCACTGGGGCAGACGAAGGGTGAACACTGAAGCTTTCTTT

J gene: TRBJ2-5
clone size: -
V gene: TRBV5-1
D gene: -
CDR3 protein: CASSSTGGGLRETQYF
CDR3 DNA: TGCGCCAGCAGCTCCACAGGTGGGGGGTTGAGGGAGACCCAGTACTTC

J gene: TRBJ1-1
clone size: -
V gene: TRBV15
D gene: TRBD1
CDR3 protein: CATRPDRGGTEAFF
CDR3 DNA: TGTGCCACCAGGCCGGACAGGGGCGGAACTGAAGCTTTCTTT

J gene: TRBJ1-2
clone size: -
V gene: TRBV7-2
D gene: TRBD1
CDR3 protein: CASTKTGGARGYTF
CDR3 DNA: TGTGCCAGCACTAAGACAGGGGGCGCCAGGGGCTACACCTTC

J gene: TRBJ1-5
clone size: -
V gene: TRBV11-2
D gene: -
CDR3 protein: CASSLNPGNQPQHF
CDR3 DNA: TGTGCCAGCAGCTTAAACCCAGGGAATCAGCCCCAGCATTTT

J gene: TRBJ2-3
clone size: few
V gene: TRBV5-1
D gene: -
CDR3 protein: CASSPPGSPTDTQYF
CDR3 DNA: TGCGCCAGCAGCCCCCCAGGTAGCCCCACAGATACGCAGTATTTT

J gene: TRBJ1-2
clone size: -
V gene: TRBV10-1
D gene: -
CDR3 protein: CASSGDINYGYTF
CDR3 DNA: TGCGCCAGCAGTGGGGACATCAACTATGGCTACACCTTC

J gene: TRBJ2-2
clone size: -
V gene: TRBV2
D gene: TRBD2
CDR3 protein: CASLPGTSGRAGELFF
CDR3 DNA: TGTGCCAGCCTCCCCGGGACTAGCGGGAGGGCCGGGGAGCTGTTTTTT